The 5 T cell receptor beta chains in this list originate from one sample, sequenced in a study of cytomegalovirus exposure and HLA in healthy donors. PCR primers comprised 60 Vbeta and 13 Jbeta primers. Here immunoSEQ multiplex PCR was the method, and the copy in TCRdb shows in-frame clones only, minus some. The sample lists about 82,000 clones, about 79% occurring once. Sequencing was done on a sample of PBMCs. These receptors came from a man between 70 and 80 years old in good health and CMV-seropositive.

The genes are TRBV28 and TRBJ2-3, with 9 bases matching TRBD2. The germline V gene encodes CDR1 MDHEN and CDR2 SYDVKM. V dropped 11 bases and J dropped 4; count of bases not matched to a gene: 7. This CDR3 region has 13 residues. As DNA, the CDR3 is TGTGCCGGTAGCGGGAGCCCTTCAGATACGCAGTATTTT. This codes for CAGSGSPSDTQYF.

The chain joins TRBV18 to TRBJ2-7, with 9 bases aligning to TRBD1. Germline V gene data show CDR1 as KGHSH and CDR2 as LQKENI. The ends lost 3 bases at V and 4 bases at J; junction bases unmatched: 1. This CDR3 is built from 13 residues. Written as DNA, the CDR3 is TGTGCCAGCTCACCCGGGACAGGGTACGAGCAGTACTTC. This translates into CASSPGTGYEQYF.

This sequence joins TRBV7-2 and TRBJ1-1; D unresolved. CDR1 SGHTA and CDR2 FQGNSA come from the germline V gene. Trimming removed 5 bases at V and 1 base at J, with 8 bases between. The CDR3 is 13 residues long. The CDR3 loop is CASSTQENTEAFF. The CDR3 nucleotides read TGTGCCAGCAGCACCCAGGAGAACACTGAAGCTTTCTTT.

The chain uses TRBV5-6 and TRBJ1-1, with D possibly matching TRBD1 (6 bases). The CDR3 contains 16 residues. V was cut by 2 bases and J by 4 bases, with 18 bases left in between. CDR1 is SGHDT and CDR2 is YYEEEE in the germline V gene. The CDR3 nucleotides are TGTGCCAGCAGCTTACCGCTCACAGGGAGGGGCACTGAAGCTTTCTTT. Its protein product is CASSLPLTGRGTEAFF.

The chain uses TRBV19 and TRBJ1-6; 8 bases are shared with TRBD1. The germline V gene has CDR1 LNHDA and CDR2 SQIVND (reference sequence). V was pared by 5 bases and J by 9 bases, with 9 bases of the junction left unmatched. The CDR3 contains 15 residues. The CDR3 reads CASSAQGTGGSPLHF. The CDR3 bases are TGTGCCAGTAGTGCCCAAGGGACAGGAGGTTCACCCCTCCACTTT.